The 29 T cell receptor beta chains presented below share a single source sample, sequenced in a study of blood T cell repertoires in COVID-19. Profiled with immunoSEQ multiplex PCR; TCRdb holds only in-frame clones, not every one. The table has approximately 350,000 clones, 87% seen once. The sequencing input was peripheral blood. The receptors derive from a woman aged 50 to 60 with COVID-19, enrolled during active disease.

The chain is built from TRBV6-2 or TRBV6-3 and TRBJ1-5, with TRBD1 identical over 7 bases. Germline assignment: CDR1 MNHEY and CDR2 SVGEGT. The V gene end was trimmed by 2 bases and the J gene end by 4 bases; junction bases not matched to a gene: 14. The CDR3 is 18 amino acids. The CDR3 DNA reads TGTGCCAGCAGTTACCCGAGTACCCGGACAGGCTTGAATCAGCCCCAGCATTTT. This codes for CASSYPSTRTGLNQPQHF.

The chain has TRBV4-1 and TRBJ1-1; tentatively, D is TRBD1 (5 bases). The length of the CDR3 is 16 residues. Per the germline V gene, CDR1 is MGHRA and CDR2 is YSYEKL. V lost 4 bases to trimming and J lost 2 bases, with 17 bases between them. The DNA of the CDR3 is TGCGCCAGCAGCCGGACAACGGGACTGCAAAACACTGAAGCTTTCTTT. Translation: CASSRTTGLQNTEAFF.

This rearrangement joins TRBV18 to TRBJ1-1; no clear D. The CDR3 totals 14 residues. Germline CDR1 and CDR2: KGHSH and LQKENI. V was trimmed by 6 bases and J by 1 base, leaving 12 bases between them. CDR3 amino acids: CASSPWAENTEAFF. The CDR3 DNA follows: TGTGCCAGCTCCCCCTGGGCTGAGAACACTGAAGCTTTCTTT.

The J gene is TRBJ2-1, the V gene TRBV5-1; TRBD2 agrees at 9 bases. The CDR3 totals 15 residues. In germline, CDR1 is SGHRS, CDR2 YFSETQ. V dropped 1 base and J dropped 5; count of bases not matched to a gene: 4. This CDR3 is CASSLTSGLHNEQFF. The CDR3 DNA is TGCGCCAGCAGCTTGACTAGCGGGTTACACAATGAGCAGTTCTTC.

The chain uses TRBV2 and TRBJ2-1; a possible D gene is TRBD2 (6 bases). Germline V CDR1 and CDR2: SNHLY, FYNNEI. The CDR3 runs 15 residues. Trimming left V 1 base short and J 6 bases short, with 13 bases between. Here the CDR3 DNA reads TGTGCCAGCAGTGAAGTGGCGGGAAAGACCAATGAGCAGTTCTTC. Protein: CASSEVAGKTNEQFF.

V usage is TRBV10-1 and J usage is TRBJ2-5; weak D call: TRBD2 (7 bases). From germline, CDR1 is WNHNN and CDR2 SYGVQD (reference sequence). CDR3 length: 14 residues. Trimming removed 3 bases from V and 1 base from J, with 9 bases in between. The chain's CDR3 is CASSDGGAQETQYF. CDR3 in DNA: TGCGCCAGCAGTGATGGGGGGGCCCAAGAGACCCAGTACTTC.

The chain employs TRBV15 and TRBJ1-6, with a weak D call TRBD1 (5 bases). The CDR3 runs 14 residues. Germline lookup yields CDR1 LNHNV and CDR2 YYDKDF (reference sequence). Trimming took off 0 bases at V and 12 bases at J, with 12 bases between the two ends. CDR3 bases: TGTGCCACCAGCAGAGATTACGGGGGAGGACCCCTCCACTTT. Residues: CATSRDYGGGPLHF.

Worth noting for this clone: This sample includes further DNA sequences coding for the same CDR3. The chain couples TRBV18 to TRBJ2-2, with TRBD2 matching over 9 bases. V was pared by 0 bases and J by 6 bases, with 8 bases of the junction left unmatched. Germline V gene lookup returns CDR1 KGHSH and CDR2 LQKENI. This CDR3 comprises 17 residues. The CDR3 region is CASSPPGLAGVAGELFF. The CDR3 DNA reads TGTGCCAGCTCACCACCGGGGTTAGCGGGAGTGGCCGGGGAGCTGTTTTTT.

This clone has only one observation. The chain uses TRBV10-2 and TRBJ2-2, with TRBD2 matching 7 bases. The V gene end was trimmed by 6 bases and the J gene end by 5 bases; junction bases not matched to a gene: 9. Germline V gene lookup returns CDR1 WSHSY and CDR2 SAAADI. This CDR3 is 15 amino acids long. The CDR3 DNA reads as TGCGCCAGCAGCGAACTAACGGGAGGAACCGGGGAGCTGTTTTTT. Amino acid sequence: CASSELTGGTGELFF.

This clone has a single count. The chain recombines TRBV18 with TRBJ1-4, with TRBD1 matching 7 bases. Germline trimming cut 5 bases from V and 0 bases from J; bases unmatched to any gene: 3. Looked up from germline, CDR1 is KGHSH and CDR2 is LQKENI. The CDR3 is 15 residues long. The CDR3 bases are TGTGCCAGCTCATCTACAGGGGCAACTAATGAAAAACTGTTTTTT. Protein product: CASSSTGATNEKLFF.

V usage is TRBV18 and J usage is TRBJ2-1, with 13 bases aligning to TRBD2. The CDR3 has 17 amino acids. Germline assignment: CDR1 KGHSH and CDR2 LQKENI. With V trimmed by 3 bases and J by 4 bases, 6 bases remained unmatched. The CDR3 sequence is CASSPLPGLAGYNEQFF. The DNA for the CDR3 is TGTGCCAGCTCACCTCTCCCGGGACTAGCGGGATACAATGAGCAGTTCTTC.

This clone has just one count. This CDR3 is also generated by other DNA sequences in the sample. The chain combines TRBV19 with TRBJ1-5; 8 nucleotides align to TRBD1. Germline V gene lookup returns CDR1 LNHDA and CDR2 SQIVND (reference sequence). Trimming cost V 6 bases and J 1 base; bases outside gene matches: 2. The CDR3 has 14 residues. CDR3 nucleotides: TGTGCCAGTAGACGGACAGGGAGCAATCAGCCCCAGCATTTT. It codes for CASRRTGSNQPQHF.

V is TRBV4-1 and J is TRBJ1-5; 9 bases match TRBD1. The CDR3 consists of 18 residues. With V trimmed by 3 bases and J by 2 bases, 11 bases remained unmatched. CDR1 and CDR2 from the germline V gene are MGHRA and YSYEKL. The CDR3 loop reads CASSQAPGQGYGNQPQHF. DNA for the CDR3: TGCGCCAGCAGCCAGGCTCCGGGACAGGGATACGGCAATCAGCCCCAGCATTTT.

The count of this clone is one. J is TRBJ2-1 and V is TRBV13; the D gene is possibly TRBD2 (5 bases). The CDR3 is made up of 13 amino acids. Germline V gene lookup returns CDR1 PRHDT and CDR2 FYEKMQ (reference sequence). The germline V and J ends were trimmed by 6 bases and 10 bases, with 16 bases remaining between them. This chain's CDR3 is CASSPWTAGEQFF. The CDR3, as DNA: TGTGCCAGCAGTCCTTGGACTGCTGGGGAGCAGTTCTTC. Using reference TRBV13 and TRBJ2-1 for the parts outside the CDR3, the full variable domain is AAGVIQSPRHLIKEKRETATLKCYPIPRHDTVYWYQQGPGQDPQFLISFYEKMQSDKGSIPDRFSAQQFSDYHSELNMSSLELGDSALYFCASSPWTAGEQFFGPGTRLTVL.

This chain links TRBV12-3 or TRBV12-4 with TRBJ2-7, with a possible D match to TRBD2 (5 bases). This CDR3 region has 13 residues. Trimming cost V 8 bases and J 0 bases, with 11 bases left between them. The DNA of the CDR3 is TGTGCCAGCTGCAGCGGCAACTCCTACGAGCAGTACTTC. Translation gives CASCSGNSYEQYF.

The rearrangement uses TRBV7-8 and TRBJ2-1; TRBD2 aligns across 7 bases. Per the germline V gene, CDR1 is SGHVS and CDR2 is FQNEAQ. The V gene end was trimmed by 3 bases and the J gene end by 3 bases; junction bases not matched to a gene: 5. The CDR3 spans 15 residues. CDR3 bases: TGTGCCAGCAGCTTCGGTGGCGGGGGCTACAATGAGCAGTTCTTC. It codes for CASSFGGGGYNEQFF. Looking up the rest from reference TRBV7-8 and TRBJ2-1 gives the full variable domain: GAGVSQSPRYKVAKRGQDVALRCDPISGHVSLFWYQQALGQGPEFLTYFQNEAQLDKSGLPSDRFFAERPEGSVSTLKIQRTQQEDSAVYLCASSFGGGGYNEQFFGPGTRLTVL.

The chain uses TRBV7-9 and TRBJ2-1; D remains unclear. The CDR3 covers 13 residues. Trimming took off 3 bases at V and 4 bases at J, with 7 bases between the two ends. Germline V gene sequence: CDR1 SEHNR, CDR2 FQNEAQ (reference sequence). The CDR3 sequence: CASSFQKYNEQFF. CDR3 nucleotide sequence: TGTGCCAGCAGCTTCCAGAAGTACAATGAGCAGTTCTTC.

This chain links TRBV6-5 with TRBJ1-2, with 9 nucleotides matching TRBD1. V trimming: 2 bases; J trimming: 5 bases; junction bases outside the gene matches: 9. This CDR3 has 16 residues. The germline gives CDR1 MNHEY, CDR2 SVGAGI. DNA of the CDR3: TGTGCCAGCAGTTACAACCGGGACAGGGTACGGTATGGCTACACCTTC. Protein sequence: CASSYNRDRVRYGYTF.

This chain links TRBV6-5 with TRBJ2-7, with no clear D. This CDR3 comprises 11 residues. V gave up 8 bases and J gave up 0 bases, with 5 bases separating them. Germline assignment: CDR1 MNHEY and CDR2 SVGAGI. In nucleotides, the CDR3 is TGTGCCAGCTTCCTCTCCTACGAGCAGTACTTC. Translation gives CASFLSYEQYF.

The chain recombines TRBV19 with TRBJ1-2, with 8 bases aligning to TRBD1. The CDR3 covers 13 residues. In germline, CDR1 is LNHDA, CDR2 SQIVND (reference sequence). V was clipped by 5 bases and J by 6 bases; unmatched bases: 5. CDR3 residues: CASSLGQGDGYTF. The CDR3 DNA reads as TGTGCCAGTAGTCTCGGACAGGGTGATGGCTACACCTTC.

The gene calls are TRBV19 and TRBJ2-6; no clear D gene. The CDR3 covers 17 residues. Trimming stripped 4 bases from V and 0 bases from J, with 13 bases between. Germline V gene sequence: CDR1 LNHDA, CDR2 SQIVND (reference sequence). CDR3 bases: TGTGCCAGTAGTAGAGGCATCTCGCGCTCTGGGGCCAACGTCCTGACTTTC. Its translation: CASSRGISRSGANVLTF.

The chain joins TRBV6-5 to TRBJ1-1; TRBD1 agrees at 7 bases. The CDR3 totals 14 residues. V trimming: 4 bases; J trimming: 2 bases; junction bases outside the gene matches: 4. In germline, CDR1 is MNHEY, CDR2 SVGAGI. CDR3 loop: CASSSYRGNTEAFF. The CDR3 nucleotides read TGTGCCAGCAGTTCGTACAGGGGAAACACTGAAGCTTTCTTT.

This CDR3 is CASSRRGTDTQYF. In nucleotides, the CDR3 is TGTGCCAGCAGTCGCAGGGGCACAGATACGCAGTATTTT. V and J are TRBV3-1 (or the pseudogene TRBV3-2) and TRBJ2-3, with a tentative D call TRBD1 (5 bases). The CDR3 runs to 13 residues. Trimming removed 6 bases from V and 1 base from J, with 8 bases in between. CDR1 and CDR2 from the germline V gene are LGHDT and YNNKEL (reference sequence).

V and J are TRBV9 and TRBJ2-7; D is undetermined. Trimming stripped 4 bases from V and 0 bases from J, with 5 bases between. CDR1 is SGDLS, CDR2 YYNGEE, per germline. The CDR3 length is 12 residues. The CDR3 loop is CASSFLSYEQYF. The CDR3 region has the DNA TGTGCCAGCAGCTTCCTCTCCTACGAGCAGTACTTC.

The table lists this clone with a few counts. The J gene is TRBJ1-5, the V gene TRBV19; 8 bases are shared with TRBD1. The V gene end was trimmed by 3 bases and the J gene end by 5 bases; junction bases not matched to a gene: 6. The CDR3 is made up of 15 amino acids. Germline V lookup: CDR1 LNHDA, CDR2 SQIVND (reference sequence). The CDR3 DNA reads TGTGCCAGTAGTATTAGTCAGGGGGCCTATCAGCCCCAGCATTTT. It yields the protein CASSISQGAYQPQHF.

The rearrangement uses TRBV24-1 and TRBJ2-7; 8 nucleotides align to TRBD1. This CDR3 has 19 amino acids. Trimming removed 0 bases from V and 4 bases from J; junction bases left unmatched: 16. Germline CDR1 is KGHDR and CDR2 is SFDVKD. The CDR3: CATSDLQGIRGQVFYEQYF. The CDR3 nucleotides are TGTGCCACCAGTGATTTGCAGGGTATTAGGGGACAGGTATTTTACGAGCAGTACTTC.

The V gene is TRBV10-1, the J gene TRBJ2-7, with 9 bases aligning to TRBD2. The J segment lost 2 bases and the V segment lost 6 bases, leaving 2 bases of the junction unmatched. CDR1 and CDR2 from the germline V gene are WNHNN and SYGVQD (reference sequence). The CDR3 covers 13 residues. The CDR3 reads CASSGGRAYEQYF. The DNA of the CDR3 is TGCGCCAGCAGCGGCGGGAGGGCCTACGAGCAGTACTTC.

V gene TRBV6-1 combines with J gene TRBJ2-1; D unclear. Looked up from germline, CDR1 is MNHNS and CDR2 is SASEGT. The CDR3 is 14 amino acids. With 4 bases removed from V and 1 base from J, the gap between germline ends came to 8 bases. CDR3 sequence: CASSGAQSYNEQFF. DNA for the CDR3: TGTGCCAGCAGTGGAGCGCAGTCCTACAATGAGCAGTTCTTC.

The gene calls are TRBV7-6 and TRBJ2-5; tentative D call: TRBD1 (6 bases). V was pared by 5 bases and J by 1 base, with 14 bases between. CDR1 and CDR2 (germline): SGHVS, FNYEAQ. CDR3 size: 15 residues. The CDR3 region has the DNA TGTGCCAGCAGCGGAGTGACAGGCACCCAAGAGACCCAGTACTTC. The encoded protein is CASSGVTGTQETQYF. Full variable domain (remainder filled in from reference TRBV7-6 and TRBJ2-5): GAGVSQSPRYKVTKRGQDVALRCDPISGHVSLYWYRQALGQGPEFLTYFNYEAQQDKSGLPNDRFSAERPEGSISTLTIQRTEQRDSAMYRCASSGVTGTQETQYFGPGTRLLVL.